The next 8 T cell receptor beta chains were all read from a single sample in a study of vaccination effects on CD4 cells after COVID-19. These receptors' targets are unknown. Subsequent to 10 days of culture, CD4+ T cells were isolated. Two doses of either BNT162b2 or mRNA-1273 were given to each participant. Repertoires were generated with immunoSEQ multiplex PCR, while TCRdb's copy carries only in-frame clones and drops some. The sample includes tens of thousands of clones, less than 75% of them seen just once. Sequencing used CD4+ T cells from PBMCs cultured without peptide, obtained after COVID-19 vaccination. The receptor set was obtained from a human donor who received a COVID-19 vaccine.

The rearrangement joins TRBV5-1 to TRBJ2-2; no definite D call. The CDR3 length is 14 residues. CDR1 and CDR2 (germline): SGHRS, YFSETQ. Deletions cut 5 bases from V and 5 bases from J, with 13 bases between. The CDR3, as DNA: TGCGCCAGCAGACCTGATACTTCGACCGGGGAGCTGTTTTTT. Translation: CASRPDTSTGELFF.

This chain links TRBV7-2 with TRBJ1-3, with no clear D. The CDR3 spans 14 residues. Germline-derived CDR1 and CDR2 are SGHTA and FQGNSA. V lost 1 base to trimming and J lost 2 bases, with 6 bases between them. CDR3 loop: CASSLGSTGNTIYF. The CDR3 region has the DNA TGTGCCAGCAGCTTAGGTTCGACTGGAAACACCATATATTTT.

This clone was picked up a small number of times. This chain links TRBV18 with TRBJ2-5; 10 bases match TRBD2. The V gene end was trimmed by 5 bases and the J gene end by 2 bases; junction bases not matched to a gene: 8. The CDR3 covers 16 residues. CDR1 KGHSH and CDR2 LQKENI come from the germline V gene. The CDR3: CASSDGLAVRQETQYF. For the CDR3, the DNA is TGTGCCAGCTCAGATGGACTAGCGGTAAGACAAGAGACCCAGTACTTC.

This clone is medium-sized by share. This chain uses TRBV12-3 or TRBV12-4 with TRBJ2-3, with D uncertain. The CDR3 sequence is 13 residues long. Trimming stripped 6 bases from V and 6 bases from J, with 13 bases between. The CDR3 reads CASSRNDRDTQYF. The CDR3 region has the DNA TGTGCCAGCAGCCGAAATGATCGGGATACGCAGTATTTT.

This clone turned up a few times. The gene calls are TRBV24-1 and TRBJ2-5, with D possibly TRBD2 on 5 matching bases. The CDR3 totals 14 residues. The V gene lost 4 bases and the J gene lost 4 bases, with 12 bases spanning the gap. Germline loops: CDR1 KGHDR, CDR2 SFDVKD. The CDR3 DNA reads TGTGCCACCAGTGAAGGCGGGTTAGGAGAGACCCAGTACTTC. Its translation is CATSEGGLGETQYF.

This clone occurred once. DNA of the CDR3: TGTGCCAGCACAGAAGGGACAGGGGACATTCAGTACTTC. Protein: CASTEGTGDIQYF. V and J are TRBV5-4 and TRBJ2-4; TRBD1 matches at 10 bases. V shed 6 bases and J 8 bases; nucleotides not matched to a gene: 5. The CDR3 length is 13 residues. The germline CDR1 and CDR2 sequences are SGHNT and YYREEE (reference sequence).

The chain couples TRBV21-1 to TRBJ1-2; TRBD1, the table's D call, lacks a check against the DNA. TRBV21-1 is a pseudogene segment. The CDR3 consists of 19 residues. The CDR3 DNA sequence: TGTGCCAGCAGCAAAACGAGCAGGGGGCAATGGGTCATCTTGTATGGCTACACCTTC. Amino acid sequence: CASSKTSRGQWVILYGYTF.

This clone was detected a few times. V and J are TRBV11-3 and TRBJ1-2, with TRBD1 matching 11 bases. The CDR3 has 15 residues. Per the germline V gene, CDR1 is SGHNT and CDR2 is YENEEA. V lost 5 bases, J lost 3 bases, and 5 bases stayed unmatched. CDR3 amino acids: CASSTRDRGDYGYTF. CDR3 in DNA: TGTGCCAGCAGCACCCGGGACAGGGGGGACTATGGCTACACCTTC. Full variable domain (remainder filled in from reference TRBV11-3 and TRBJ1-2): EAGVVQSPRYKIIEKKQPVAFWCNPISGHNTLYWYLQNLGQGPELLIRYENEEAVDDSQLPKDRFSAERLKGVDSTLKIQPAELGDSAVYLCASSTRDRGDYGYTFGSGTRLTVV.